This T cell receptor beta chain was documented in a study of OX40 agonist ivuxolimab in advanced cancers. Study-wide background: Each patient was given ivuxolimab into a vein every 2 weeks, at 0.01 to 10 mg/kg. General study findings and limits: Partial responders at 0.1-3.0 mg/kg showed near-lowest clonal expansion.

On this clone: Its antigen is unidentified.

Germline V gene sequence: CDR1 MGHRA, CDR2 YSYEKL. The CDR3 loop spans 14 amino acids. Trimming shortened V by 1 base and J by 8 bases, and 9 bases separated the two germline ends. Libraries were prepared by immunoSEQ multiplex PCR; TCRdb keeps only in-frame clonotypes and omits some of them. The sample holds under 110,000 clones; approximately 90% are singletons and the top ten take around 0.47%. The receptor comes from an adult with an advanced solid tumor such as melanoma, head and neck, liver or kidney cancer. The chain combines TRBV4-1 with TRBJ1-6; D is possibly TRBD1 (6 bases). Sequenced here: CD4+ or CD8+ T cells sorted from blood, sampled in a trial of the OX40 agonist ivuxolimab. The CDR3 loop reads CASSQVYRDSPLHF. The CDR3 nucleotides read TGCGCCAGCAGCCAAGTTTACAGGGATTCACCCCTCCACTTT.